This TCR beta chain was sequenced in a study of T cell responses to AZD1222 COVID-19 vaccine. Here immunoSEQ multiplex PCR was the method, and the copy in TCRdb shows in-frame clones only, minus some. The sample lists 60,000 to 85,000 clones; 80% to 90% were seen once. The CDR3 sequence is 13 residues long. The germline gives CDR1 SSHAT, CDR2 FNYEAQ (reference sequence). General study points: Spike-specific TCR breadth rose after two AZD1222 doses, and depth rose as well.

Regarding this clone: What it binds is not known. At one end the junction does not follow the germline gene, possibly because of a read error.

The TCR was taken from an adult who received the AZD1222 COVID-19 vaccine. The chain carries TRBV7-7 and TRBJ2-2, with D maybe TRBD2 (5 bases). The source was peripheral blood, collected 28 days after the second AZD1222 dose. The CDR3 is CASSTDREGELFF. In DNA, the CDR3 is TGTGCTAGCAGCACGGACCGGGAAGGGGAGCTGTTTTTT.